These T cell receptor beta chains were read from a single sample in a study of T cell repertoires in cytomegalovirus infection. Their antigen targets remain unknown. TCRdb used MiXCR to reprocess the reads, holding one entry per CDR3 protein. The table includes roughly 800,000 distinct CDR3 sequences, about 29% detected once. Sample: cultured CD8+ T cells from PBMCs, taken from culture after CMV antigen stimulation. The receptors shown here come from a human donor in good health (CMV status not recorded). Some clones in this sample may be carry-over from other donors' samples. Both conserved end residues are part of each CDR3. D genes are given only for firm matches. Clone size is stated in some rows and not others, as once, few, many or a class when expanded.

CASSYGRGRYEQFF,TGTGCCAGCAGCTACGGCCGAGGGAGGTATGAGCAGTTCTTC,TRBJ2-1,.,.,TRBV6-5
CASSPHGNEQYF,TGTGCCAGCAGTCCACATGGTAACGAGCAGTACTTC,TRBJ2-7,few,.,TRBV6-6
CASSDRDSHSYEQYF,TGTGCCAGCAGTGACCGGGACAGCCACTCCTACGAGCAGTACTTC,TRBJ2-7,few,TRBD1,TRBV6-1
CASSESDTQYF,TGTGCCAGCAGCGAATCAGATACGCAGTATTTT,TRBJ2-3,many,.,TRBV7-6
CASRGLAGGLVNEQFF,TGTGCCAGCAGGGGCCTAGCGGGGGGGCTGGTCAATGAGCAGTTCTTC,TRBJ2-1,.,TRBD2,TRBV7-2
CATSREFGEQFF,TGTGCCACCAGCAGAGAATTTGGTGAGCAGTTCTTC,TRBJ2-1,.,.,TRBV15
CSARDFRETNEKLFF,TGCAGTGCTAGAGATTTCAGGGAGACTAATGAAAAACTGTTTTTT,TRBJ1-4,.,.,TRBV20-1
CASTQAQRGSPGQYF,TGTGCCAGCACCCAAGCGCAGCGGGGCTCCCCTGGGCAGTACTTC,TRBJ2-7,.,TRBD2,TRBV2
CSVETGGTDTQYF,TGCAGCGTTGAGACGGGCGGCACAGATACGCAGTATTTT,TRBJ2-3,.,.,TRBV29-1
CASSLGGKRRGYTF,TGTGCCAGCAGTTTAGGGGGTAAGAGGAGAGGCTACACCTTC,TRBJ1-2,.,.,TRBV27
CASSQGISDTQYF,TGTGCCAGCAGCCAAGGGATATCAGATACGCAGTATTTT,TRBJ2-3,.,.,TRBV7-3
CASTPDNTWGGYTF,TGTGCCAGCACCCCCGACAACACCTGGGGCGGCTACACCTTC,TRBJ1-2,few,.,TRBV12-3/TRBV12-4
CASSHTGGYGYTF,TGTGCCAGCAGCCACACAGGGGGCTATGGCTACACCTTC,TRBJ1-2,.,TRBD1,TRBV7-9
CASSFRDRGFNEQFF,TGTGCCAGCAGCTTCCGGGACAGGGGATTCAATGAGCAGTTCTTC,TRBJ2-1,few,TRBD1,TRBV5-6
CASSLLSGEAFF,TGTGCCAGCAGCTTGTTATCAGGGGAAGCTTTCTTT,TRBJ1-1,.,.,TRBV5-6
CASSLTGEQETQYF,TGTGCCAGCAGCCTGACAGGTGAACAAGAGACCCAGTACTTC,TRBJ2-5,once,.,TRBV7-6
CASTGTPFYGYTF,TGTGCCAGCACCGGGACCCCCTTCTATGGCTACACCTTC,TRBJ1-2,.,.,TRBV6-2/TRBV6-3
CASSLGEPVANEQFF,TGTGCCAGCAGCTTGGGGGAGCCGGTAGCGAATGAGCAGTTCTTC,TRBJ2-1,once,.,TRBV5-4
CASRSTGRNSPLHF,TGTGCCAGCAGGTCGACAGGGCGAAATTCACCCCTCCACTTT,TRBJ1-6,.,TRBD1,TRBV6-5
CASSPEGRNQETQYF,TGTGCCAGTAGTCCCGAGGGACGGAACCAAGAGACCCAGTACTTC,TRBJ2-5,few,.,TRBV19
CASSIYAWAETGELFF,TGTGCCAGTAGTATTTATGCTTGGGCGGAAACCGGGGAGCTGTTTTTT,TRBJ2-2,.,.,TRBV19
CASSLDDWLEKLFF,TGTGCCAGCAGCTTAGATGATTGGCTTGAAAAACTGTTTTTT,TRBJ1-4,few,.,TRBV7-9
CATSRDRGGGPTGELFF,TGTGCCACCAGCAGAGATAGGGGAGGAGGGCCCACCGGGGAGCTGTTTTTT,TRBJ2-2,.,.,TRBV15
CASSWTGHPNTEAFF,TGTGCCAGCAGTTGGACAGGCCATCCGAACACTGAAGCTTTCTTT,TRBJ1-1,many,TRBD1,TRBV12-3/TRBV12-4
CASSSEGQASEAFF,TGTGCCAGCAGCTCCGAGGGCCAGGCCTCTGAAGCTTTCTTT,TRBJ1-1,.,.,TRBV7-4
CATRRGERSNQPQHF,TGTGCCACTAGAAGAGGGGAGCGTAGCAATCAGCCCCAGCATTTT,TRBJ1-5,.,.,TRBV19
CASSSGPEDYTF,TGTGCCAGCAGCTCCGGACCCGAGGACTACACCTTC,TRBJ1-2,.,.,TRBV7-3
CANSDRVTDTQYF,TGTGCCAACTCCGACAGGGTCACAGATACGCAGTATTTT,TRBJ2-3,few,TRBD1,TRBV28
CASSSSSGLRNTIYF,TGTGCCAGCAGCTCCAGCAGTGGGCTGCGAAACACCATATATTTT,TRBJ1-3,.,.,TRBV6-6
CASSFPYDRVDEQFF,TGTGCCAGCAGCTTCCCATACGACAGGGTTGATGAGCAGTTCTTC,TRBJ2-1,many,TRBD1,TRBV7-8
CASSSLDRGFYNEQFF,TGTGCCAGCAGCTCCTTGGACAGGGGGTTTTACAATGAGCAGTTCTTC,TRBJ2-1,few,TRBD1,TRBV7-9
CASSLSNGQGGQPQHF,TGTGCCAGCAGTTTAAGTAATGGGCAGGGAGGACAGCCCCAGCATTTT,TRBJ1-5,.,.,TRBV12-3/TRBV12-4
CASSLDRSPTNEKLFF,TGCGCCAGCAGCCTAGACAGGAGCCCAACTAATGAAAAACTGTTTTTT,TRBJ1-4,few,.,TRBV4-3
CASSLEVRTGDTQYF,TGTGCCAGCAGCTTAGAGGTTAGGACGGGAGATACGCAGTATTTT,TRBJ2-3,few,.,TRBV7-6
CASSQGPGEDNEQFF,TGCGCCAGCAGCCAAGGGCCGGGGGAAGACAATGAGCAGTTCTTC,TRBJ2-1,.,.,TRBV4-1
CASTPRGESYEQYF,TGTGCCAGCACCCCAAGGGGGGAGTCCTACGAGCAGTACTTC,TRBJ2-7,.,.,TRBV7-6
CASTHGRDEKNIQYF,TGTGCCAGCACCCACGGAAGGGACGAAAAAAACATTCAGTACTTC,TRBJ2-4,many,.,TRBV7-9
CASSVSPGVDIQYF,TGTGCCAGCAGTGTTTCTCCAGGAGTTGACATTCAGTACTTC,TRBJ2-4,.,.,TRBV6-4
CASSQEWYKTVWGHEITEAFF,TGTGCCAGCAGCCAAGAGTGGTATAAGACCGTCTGGGGCCATGAAATCACTGAAGCTTTCTTT,TRBJ1-1,.,.,TRBV14
CASSTPPWQFF,TGTGCCAGCAGTACTCCGCCCTGGCAGTTCTTC,TRBJ2-1,few,.,TRBV6-6
CATTGGGDGYTF,TGTGCCACCACGGGTGGGGGGGATGGCTACACCTTC,TRBJ1-2,.,.,TRBV7-6
CASSYRQGSNEQFF,TGTGCCAGCAGTTATAGACAGGGGAGCAATGAGCAGTTCTTC,TRBJ2-1,.,TRBD1,TRBV6-6
CASSPGVDDDEQYF,TGTGCCAGCAGTCCCGGGGTCGATGATGACGAGCAGTACTTC,TRBJ2-7,.,.,TRBV7-9
CASSRPGDYEQYF,TGTGCCAGCAGTCGCCCAGGGGACTACGAGCAGTACTTC,TRBJ2-7,.,.,TRBV3-1
CASSPSGLYSNQPQHF,TGTGCCAGCAGTCCCTCGGGGCTTTATAGCAATCAGCCCCAGCATTTT,TRBJ1-5,few,.,TRBV12-3/TRBV12-4
CASTVLVPGTTVRTDTQYF,TGTGCCAGCACCGTACTCGTCCCCGGGACCACAGTACGGACAGATACGCAGTATTTT,TRBJ2-3,few,.,TRBV6-5
CASGAGGYNEQFF,TGTGCCAGCGGAGCGGGTGGATACAATGAGCAGTTCTTC,TRBJ2-1,few,.,TRBV6-5
CASSQARQGATKNIQYF,TGTGCCAGCAGCCAAGCCCGACAGGGGGCGACCAAAAACATTCAGTACTTC,TRBJ2-4,many,TRBD1,TRBV4-2